This T cell receptor beta chain was obtained from a study of control samples from healthy donors and cancer patients. This CDR3 has 15 amino acids. The V and J ends lost 6 bases and 3 bases respectively, with 17 bases between them. Per germline, CDR1 SGHVS and CDR2 FQNEAQ. Assay used: immunoSEQ multiplex PCR; TCRdb lists only in-frame clones, some missing. The sample holds about 130,000 clones, just under 95% seen once. The origin of this receptor is a man younger than 45 in good health. Sequences were obtained from blood. The rearrangement uses TRBV7-8 and TRBJ2-5; D is ambiguous. CDR3 bases: TGTGCCAGCAGAATAACTGCTACCCCCAAAGAGACCCAGTACTTC. Its translation is CASRITATPKETQYF. Supplemented by reference TRBV7-8 and TRBJ2-5, the full variable domain reads GAGVSQSPRYKVAKRGQDVALRCDPISGHVSLFWYQQALGQGPEFLTYFQNEAQLDKSGLPSDRFFAERPEGSVSTLKIQRTQQEDSAVYLCASRITATPKETQYFGPGTRLLVL.